This TCR beta chain derives from a study of technical replicates of blood from several donors. The assay was immunoSEQ multiplex PCR, and TCRdb's table has in-frame clones only and misses some. The sample holds fewer than 95,000 clones, approximately 93% seen once. The junction had 13 bases not matched to a gene; V was cut back by 6 bases and J by 0 bases. The length of the CDR3 is 17 residues. Germline loops: CDR1 SQVTM, CDR2 ANQGSEA. The material sequenced was T cells isolated from PBMCs. This rearrangement joins TRBV29-1 to TRBJ2-1; 8 bases align to TRBD1. This receptor was taken from a human donor in good health. CDR3 sequence reads: CSVLGVQGADSYNEQFF. In DNA form, the CDR3 reads TGCAGCGTCCTTGGGGTCCAGGGGGCTGACTCCTACAATGAGCAGTTCTTC.